This is a list of T cell receptor beta chains from one sample in a study of cytomegalovirus exposure and HLA in healthy donors. Generated by immunoSEQ multiplex PCR, the TCRdb table keeps only in-frame clones and is missing some. The top ten clones hold 4.5% to 6% of a sample with about 140,000 clones, approximately 80% of them seen once. The sample taken for sequencing was PBMCs. The receptor set was obtained from a male donor in good health and CMV-seronegative. Each CDR3 is given without its conserved first and last residue.

J	V	CDR3
TRBJ2-1	TRBV28	ASSPYGTSYNEQF
TRBJ1-5	TRBV30	AWSVVLGSNQPQH
TRBJ1-2	TRBV6-1	ASSGGTEHYGYT
TRBJ1-6	TRBV4-1	ASSQDRSYNSPLH
TRBJ2-7	TRBV10-3	AIGGTDYEQY
TRBJ1-2	TRBV19	ASSITVGQIYGYT
TRBJ2-6	TRBV7-3	ASSLRNWARHSGANVLT
TRBJ2-7	TRBV7-2	ASSWSGGLYEQY
TRBJ2-1	TRBV5-1	ASSGAGQRNEQF
TRBJ2-4	TRBV6-1	ASSESGGSLAKNIQY
TRBJ2-3	TRBV10-3	AISEFEVARGDTQY
TRBJ1-1	TRBV6-5	ASGVGTDTEAF
TRBJ1-1	TRBV5-1	ASSLSGGGTEAF
TRBJ1-1	TRBV28	ASSSPPGDTEAF
TRBJ2-1	TRBV7-2	ASSSNRDNEQF
TRBJ1-2	TRBV6-6	ASSYGQKYYGYT
TRBJ1-6	TRBV15	ATSRDVSPGQGTYNSPLH
TRBJ2-2	TRBV7-7	ASSSGTGNTGELF
TRBJ2-2	TRBV5-1	ASSPGTTGELF
TRBJ1-5	TRBV2	ASSVEGGNQPQH
TRBJ2-1	TRBV7-3	ASSPGRDNEQF
TRBJ2-3	TRBV7-2	ASSYSGTATDTQY
TRBJ2-3	TRBV5-6	ASSPHRDRSTDTQY
TRBJ2-7	TRBV11-3	ASSLGRDSTFTYEQY
TRBJ2-3	TRBV9	ASSVQGTDTQY
TRBJ2-7	TRBV18	ASSEGQGAYEQY
TRBJ2-7	TRBV28	ASSPGSGTGSYEQY
TRBJ1-2	TRBV5-1	ASSKKSQGEGDYGYT
TRBJ1-1	TRBV7-9	ASSFIRVAESEAF
TRBJ1-1	TRBV29-1	SSRSATEAF
TRBJ2-1	TRBV28	AIRGTGSYNEQF
TRBJ1-2	TRBV15	ATSWDRWDGYT
TRBJ1-1	TRBV19	ASSSQGRRTEAF
TRBJ1-6	TRBV27	ASSLNFSNSPLH
TRBJ1-3	TRBV19	ASSILGGRRSSGNTIY
TRBJ2-3	TRBV19	ASTEGSLGTDTQY
TRBJ1-1	TRBV7-2	ASSPTVAEAF
TRBJ2-1	TRBV5-8	ASSTRTALERGNEQF
TRBJ2-1	TRBV6-5	ASSYSIVGIGEQF
TRBJ2-3	TRBV7-2	ASSVDPGHHTDTQY
TRBJ2-7	TRBV5-1	ASSLGTDSYEQY
TRBJ1-2	TRBV19	ASIPFGGSDGYT
TRBJ1-5	TRBV2	ASTGGWEQPQH
TRBJ1-2	TRBV5-6	ASSPSPAAPGYGYT
TRBJ1-6	TRBV5-6	ASSLRTGYNSPLH
TRBJ1-2	TRBV27	ASSFQWGLGGYT
TRBJ2-1	TRBV5-4	ASSLDGGPYNEQF
TRBJ2-5	TRBV5-4	ASSLAPTGRAETQY
TRBJ2-1	TRBV5-1	ASSSTGRNEQF
TRBJ1-1	TRBV4-2	ASSQDTMNTEAF
TRBJ2-2	TRBV10-2	ASSVDRATGELF
TRBJ1-1	TRBV10-3	AIRGQGVNTEAF
TRBJ1-1	TRBV9	ASSFTGDTEAF
TRBJ2-1	TRBV4-1	ASSQRQGYNEQF
TRBJ2-5	TRBV7-9	ASSLVLAIETQY